The 18 T cell receptor beta chains reported below all come from one sample, sequenced in a study of metastatic and nonmetastatic thyroid tumors. Among the patients, none had received any treatment before thyroid surgery. TCRdb reprocessed the PCR reads via MiXCR. The data contain about 16,000 clones, approximately 23% of them singletons. Sequencing input: adjacent normal tissue. Source of these receptors: a female donor with papillary thyroid cancer or a benign thyroid nodule (not recorded which). Some clones in this sample may be carry-over from other donors' samples.

This clone has ten or more counts. The J gene is TRBJ2-7, the V gene TRBV7-2; TRBD2 matches 12 bases. Trimming removed 5 bases from V and 3 bases from J; junction bases left unmatched: 11. The CDR3 spans 17 residues. Germline loops: CDR1 SGHTA, CDR2 FQGNSA. The CDR3 DNA reads as TGTGCCAGCAGCCTCCGCTCCCTAGCGGGGGGGAACTACGAGCAGTACTTC. It yields the protein CASSLRSLAGGNYEQYF.

The chain carries TRBV6-1 and TRBJ2-7, with TRBD1 matching 9 bases. This CDR3 region has 17 residues. The V gene end was trimmed by 7 bases and the J gene end by 0 bases; junction bases not matched to a gene: 13. Germline-derived CDR1 and CDR2 are MNHNS and SASEGT. The DNA for the CDR3 is TGTGCCAGCACCTCTACACCGGGACAGGGAAACTCCTACGAGCAGTACTTC. Translating it yields CASTSTPGQGNSYEQYF.

V is TRBV2 and J is TRBJ2-3; tentatively, D is TRBD2 (6 bases). The CDR3 spans 18 residues. Trimming shortened V by 7 bases and J by 1 base, and 24 bases separated the two germline ends. The germline V gene has CDR1 SNHLY and CDR2 FYNNEI. This CDR3 is CASIDPGLSGVGTDTQYF. In nucleotides, the CDR3 is TGTGCCAGCATCGATCCTGGACTATCGGGAGTCGGCACAGATACGCAGTATTTT.

Within the sample, this clone is medium-sized. The gene calls are TRBV6-2 or TRBV6-3 and TRBJ2-7; no reliable D call. Germline V gene lookup returns CDR1 MNHEY and CDR2 SVGEGT. Trimming took 2 bases from V and 3 from J, leaving 17 bases between them. This CDR3 is built from 16 residues. DNA for the CDR3: TGTGCCAGCAGTTACCCCGGCTCCCCAAGGGACTACGAGCAGTACTTC. It is translated as CASSYPGSPRDYEQYF.

This clone was counted many times. The chain uses TRBV20-1 and TRBJ2-2; the match to TRBD2 covers 7 bases. Losses at the gene ends were 3 bases for V and 4 bases for J; bases not matched to a gene: 8. Germline V gene data show CDR1 as DFQATT and CDR2 as SNEGSKA (reference sequence). The CDR3 contains 15 residues. CDR3 region: CSASMTGGSTGELFF. CDR3 sequence (DNA): TGCAGTGCTAGTATGACGGGAGGTAGCACCGGGGAGCTGTTTTTT.

This chain connects TRBV6-1 to TRBJ1-2, with TRBD1 as a possible D gene (5 bases). Per germline, CDR1 MNHNS and CDR2 SASEGT. This CDR3 has 11 amino acids. Trimming took 9 bases from V and 4 from J, leaving 9 bases between them. As DNA, the CDR3 is TGTGCCAGTGGAGGGGTCTATGGCTACACCTTC. Translation: CASGGVYGYTF.

This clone was counted at least ten times. The rearrangement joins TRBV9 to TRBJ2-7; TRBD2 matches 10 bases. The CDR3 consists of 16 residues. J gave up 4 bases and V 0 bases, and 7 bases lay outside the gene matches. Germline V lookup: CDR1 SGDLS, CDR2 YYNGEE. This CDR3 reads CASSVVASGSRYEQYF. The CDR3 coding sequence is TGTGCCAGCAGCGTAGTTGCTAGCGGGAGTAGGTACGAGCAGTACTTC.

The sample holds many counts of this clone. The genes are TRBV7-9 and TRBJ1-1; possibly TRBD1 for D (6 bases). This CDR3 contains 13 residues. V gave up 2 bases and J gave up 3 bases, with 7 bases separating them. CDR1 and CDR2 (germline): SEHNR, FQNEAQ (reference sequence). CDR3 nucleotides: TGTGCCAGCAGCTTAAACAGGGACACTGAAGCTTTCTTT. Its translation: CASSLNRDTEAFF.

The V call is TRBV20-1, the J call TRBJ2-7; D is unclear. V lost 0 bases and J lost 2, with 11 bases in between. The CDR3 covers 14 residues. Germline CDR1 is DFQATT and CDR2 is SNEGSKA (reference sequence). In DNA, the CDR3 is TGCAGTGCTAGAGATGGTCGGACCACCTACGAGCAGTACTTC. It translates to CSARDGRTTYEQYF.

The chain carries TRBV6-2 or TRBV6-3 and TRBJ2-2; D unclear. The CDR3 is 16 residues long. Germline loops: CDR1 MNHEY, CDR2 SVGEGT. V lost 5 bases and J 9 bases, leaving 22 bases between the germline ends. CDR3 residues: CASSKAGVRRTRELFF. The CDR3 DNA sequence: TGTGCCAGCAGTAAGGCAGGAGTCCGGAGAACCAGGGAGCTGTTTTTT.

This chain connects TRBV5-1 to TRBJ2-7; TRBD1 or TRBD2 may be the D gene (5 bases each). The length of the CDR3 is 16 residues. Germline V CDR1 and CDR2: SGHRS, YFSETQ. The V end was cut by 0 bases, the J end by 3 bases, with 16 bases between. CDR3 sequence: CASSLGHRDGHYEQYF. The CDR3 nucleotides are TGCGCCAGCAGCTTGGGGCACCGGGACGGTCACTACGAGCAGTACTTC.

This clone was counted between two and nine times. This rearrangement joins TRBV6-1 to TRBJ1-2; 9 bases are shared with TRBD1. The CDR3 totals 14 residues. J was trimmed by 3 bases and V by 6 bases; bases with no gene match: 5. CDR1 is MNHNS and CDR2 is SASEGT in the germline V gene. In DNA form, the CDR3 reads TGTGCCAGCAGACCGACAGGGGGAGACTATGGCTACACCTTC. Its translation: CASRPTGGDYGYTF.

This chain connects TRBV4-2 to TRBJ1-6, with 7 positions matching TRBD1. Germline lookup yields CDR1 LGHNA and CDR2 YNFKEQ. V gave up 1 base and J gave up 8 bases; unmatched junction bases: 5. The CDR3 is 15 residues long. The CDR3 nucleotides read TGTGCCAGCAGCCAAGGACAGGGCCGTTATTCACCCCTCCACTTT. Protein product: CASSQGQGRYSPLHF.

At least ten counts were recorded for this clone. CDR3: CSASIPRSSGSYNEQFF. In nucleotides, the CDR3 is TGCAGTGCTAGTATTCCCCGATCTAGCGGGAGTTACAATGAGCAGTTCTTC. J is TRBJ2-1 and V is TRBV20-1; 10 nucleotides agree with TRBD2. The J segment lost 4 bases and the V segment lost 3 bases, leaving 12 bases of the junction unmatched. The CDR3 length is 17 residues. Germline V gene data show CDR1 as DFQATT and CDR2 as SNEGSKA (reference sequence).

The CDR3 DNA sequence: TGCGCCAGCAGCTTGGATGGGACAGGGGCCTTCTCTGGAAACACCATATATTTT. Amino acid sequence: CASSLDGTGAFSGNTIYF. V and J are TRBV5-1 and TRBJ1-3, with TRBD1 matching 10 bases. This CDR3 is built from 18 residues. Per the germline V gene, CDR1 is SGHRS and CDR2 is YFSETQ. Unmatched junction bases numbered 6, after V lost 0 bases and J lost 0 bases.

This clone was observed a few times. The chain uses TRBV6-1 and TRBJ2-7; possibly TRBD1 for D (5 bases). This CDR3 comprises 13 residues. V lost 2 bases to trimming and J lost 6 bases, with 11 bases between them. Germline lookup yields CDR1 MNHNS and CDR2 SASEGT. The CDR3 here is CASSEIRGSEQYF. As DNA, the CDR3 is TGTGCCAGCAGTGAAATAAGGGGATCCGAGCAGTACTTC.

By sample share, this clone is medium-sized. The V call is TRBV27, the J call TRBJ2-7; D is unresolved. The CDR3 is 13 residues long. CDR1 and CDR2 (germline): MNHEY, SMNVEV (reference sequence). The V and J ends lost 2 bases and 5 bases respectively, with 10 bases between them. This chain's CDR3 is CASSLLVSDEQYF. CDR3 sequence (DNA): TGTGCCAGCAGTTTACTAGTTTCCGACGAGCAGTACTTC.

This clone was detected only once. A much more abundant neighbour one base away suggests this may be a read error. The chain employs TRBV5-4 and TRBJ2-3, with 10 bases lining up with TRBD2. This CDR3 region has 18 residues. CDR1 is SGHNT, CDR2 YYREEE, per germline (reference sequence). The CDR3 coding sequence is TGTGCCAGCAGCTTCGCCACTAGCGGGAAGTCTAGCACAGATACGCATTATTTT. It encodes CASSFATSGKSSTDTHYF.